This TCR beta chain was found in a study of cytomegalovirus exposure and HLA in healthy donors. Study details: Of 300 to 450 genotyped donors, 81% clustered with self-reported Caucasian donors. Notes on the study in general: Presence/absence analyses rested on an assumption that sequencing depth was roughly uniform across donors. Fewer N-insertions (relative to the approximately 700-donor mean) were reportedly seen in an Asian-associated ancestry cluster in a later analysis. Previously analyzed data showed that most TCR beta V segments were productive at a frequency of about 87% or about 30%.

Germline V gives CDR1 SNHLY, CDR2 FYNNEI. The V end lost 3 bases, the J end lost 4 bases, and 6 bases lay between the germline ends. The CDR3 is 12 residues long. On this clone itself: What it binds is not known.

The PCR made use of 60 Vbeta and 13 Jbeta primers. Measured with immunoSEQ multiplex PCR; TCRdb has only the in-frame clones, and not every one. Here the sample spans about 170,000 clones, 70% to 80% being singletons. Sequencing was performed on PBMCs. This clonotype was obtained from a woman aged 25 to 39 in good health and CMV-seropositive. V and J are TRBV2 and TRBJ1-1; tentative D call: TRBD1 (6 bases). The CDR3, as DNA: TGTGCCAGCAGTGACAGGGGCACTGAAGCTTTCTTT. Translating gives CASSDRGTEAFF.